One TCR beta chain is described in this entry. Its target is unknown. At one end the junction does not follow the germline gene, possibly because of a read error. The entry originates in a study of cytomegalovirus exposure and HLA in healthy donors. Study in general: The early release's HLA-typed donors yielded roughly 85 million unique TCRs. Study-wide findings and caveats: The dataset shows that most TCR sequences were rare, while some public TCRs occurred in many donors. What was likely a sequencing artifact was a cluster of highly shared sequence variants.

Germline values: CDR1 SGHAT, CDR2 FQNNGV. CDR3 length equals 12 residues. PCR amplification relied on 60 Vbeta primers (plus 13 Jbeta primers). The table came from immunoSEQ multiplex PCR; TCRdb's copy has only in-frame clones and leaves some out. The sample has over 100,000 clones; roughly two thirds are singletons. This rearrangement joins TRBV11-2 to TRBJ2-5, with D unresolved. The clonotype originates from a woman in her twenties or thirties in good health and CMV-seronegative. Sequenced material: PBMCs. The CDR3 loop is CASSLYQETQYF. CDR3 in DNA: TGTGCCAGCAGCCTTTACCAGGAGACCCAGTACTTC.